The entry below describes one TCR beta chain. There are 13 residues in the CDR3. V was trimmed by 6 bases and J by 5 bases, leaving 11 bases between them. The data were taken from a study of blood T cell repertoires in COVID-19. TCRdb's table, derived via immunoSEQ multiplex PCR, lists solely in-frame clones and lacks some. The data hold 200,000 to 300,000 clones, with roughly 83% observed a single time. This chain links TRBV12-3 or TRBV12-4 with TRBJ1-5; D not certain. Sequencing was carried out using peripheral blood. The clonotype was recovered from an elderly woman with acute or convalescent COVID-19. CDR3 coding DNA: TGTGCCAGCAGGAGGGATTCAGATCAGCCCCAGCATTTT. It translates to CASRRDSDQPQHF.